These 4 T cell receptor beta chains were all obtained from the same sample, sequenced in a study of cytomegalovirus exposure and HLA in healthy donors. Primers: 60 Vbeta forward and 13 Jbeta reverse. Method: immunoSEQ multiplex PCR; TCRdb's copy keeps in-frame clones and lacks some. The sample lists some 140,000 clones, over 70% seen once, with about 2.2% in the top ten. The sequenced material came from PBMCs. The source of these receptors is a young man in good health and CMV-seronegative.

The V and J genes are TRBV9 and TRBJ2-1, with D perhaps matching TRBD2 (6 bases). Trimming took off 0 bases at V and 6 bases at J, with 16 bases between the two ends. Germline V gives CDR1 SGDLS, CDR2 YYNGEE. CDR3 length equals 16 residues. DNA of the CDR3: TGTGCCAGCAGCGTAGGGTGGCTAGCGCCTGGCAATGAGCAGTTCTTC. Amino acid sequence: CASSVGWLAPGNEQFF.

This clone occurred a few times. This chain links TRBV7-9 with TRBJ2-7; 11 bases fit TRBD2. This CDR3 is 15 amino acids long. Germline assignment: CDR1 SEHNR and CDR2 FQNEAQ (reference sequence). With 4 bases clipped from V and 7 bases from J, the junction kept 9 bases outside the gene matches. CDR3 region: CASSSLAGGFWEQYF. DNA of the CDR3: TGTGCCAGCAGCTCTCTAGCGGGAGGATTTTGGGAGCAGTACTTC.

This chain connects TRBV29-1 to TRBJ1-3; D remains ambiguous. V shed 6 bases and J shed 4 bases, with 16 bases lying between them. The CDR3 has 14 amino acids. Germline V gene sequence: CDR1 SQVTM, CDR2 ANQGSEA. CDR3 sequence reads: CSVVAGGPGNTIYF. The CDR3 coding sequence is TGCAGCGTGGTGGCCGGAGGGCCAGGAAACACCATATATTTT.

The CDR3 DNA sequence: TGCGCCAGCAGCTCGGGAGGGGGGGTCGGCTACACCTTC. This encodes CASSSGGGVGYTF. The chain employs TRBV5-1 and TRBJ1-2; possible D gene TRBD1, 6 bases. Germline CDR1 and CDR2: SGHRS and YFSETQ. The ends were cut back, 3 bases at V and 8 bases at J, with 14 bases in the middle. This CDR3 is 13 amino acids long.